Included here is one T cell receptor (beta chain) sequence, with context. TCRdb's table, derived via immunoSEQ multiplex PCR, lists solely in-frame clones and lacks some. This table holds more than 100,000 clones, just over 85% found once. V gave up 5 bases and J gave up 6 bases; unmatched junction bases: 7. This CDR3 has 16 amino acids. Germline V lookup: CDR1 LGHDT, CDR2 YNNKEL (reference sequence). This specimen belongs to a study of blood T cell repertoires in COVID-19. Specimen: peripheral blood. This clonotype was obtained from a human donor in a cohort sampled during active COVID-19. The chain is built from TRBV3-1 (or the pseudogene TRBV3-2) and TRBJ1-4; TRBD1 matches 12 bases. This chain's CDR3 is CASSEGQGARDEKLFF. The CDR3 DNA sequence: TGTGCCAGCAGCGAGGGACAGGGGGCCCGGGATGAAAAACTGTTTTTT.